The 18 T cell receptor beta chains below come from one sample, sequenced in a study of T-cell reconstitution after alpha-beta-depleted transplantation in children. A TCRbeta library incorporating unique molecular identifiers was prepared. TCRdb reprocessed the PCR reads with MiXCR, giving one entry per CDR3 protein. The table shows just over 950,000 distinct CDR3 sequences, with around 30% occurring only once. This sample comprised PBMCs, mostly from graft donor cells, obtained 360 days after TCRalphabeta/CD19-depleted stem cell transplant. The receptors originated from a boy less than two years old who had a stem cell transplant for SCID, so the T cells may come from the graft donor.

J is TRBJ2-1 and V is TRBV4-2; D not certain. This CDR3 has 13 residues. Trimming stripped 0 bases from V and 8 bases from J, with 8 bases between. Germline V lookup: CDR1 LGHNA, CDR2 YNFKEQ. The CDR3 reads CASSQDELDEQFF. CDR3 nucleotides: TGTGCCAGCAGCCAAGATGAGTTAGATGAGCAGTTCTTC.

The rearrangement links TRBV11-2 to TRBJ2-1, with 9 bases fitting TRBD2. The CDR3 is 15 residues long. CDR1 is SGHAT, CDR2 FQNNGV, per germline. V was pared by 5 bases and J by 4 bases, with 6 bases of the junction left unmatched. The CDR3 protein is CASSGGTSLYNEQFF. For the CDR3, the DNA is TGTGCCAGCAGCGGCGGGACTAGCCTTTACAATGAGCAGTTCTTC.

This clonotype was recorded a few times. The V call is TRBV4-1, the J call TRBJ1-2; D ambiguous. V was shortened by 0 bases and J by 3 bases, with 5 bases between the two germline ends. The CDR3 runs to 13 residues. Germline CDR1 and CDR2: MGHRA and YSYEKL. CDR3 residues: CASSQERYYGYTF. The DNA of the CDR3 is TGCGCCAGCAGCCAAGAACGGTACTATGGCTACACCTTC.

This clonotype was seen a few times. This CDR3 reads CATSRSGGQKGTGELFF. CDR3 DNA: TGTGCCACCAGCAGATCCGGGGGCCAAAAGGGGACCGGGGAGCTGTTTTTT. This sequence joins TRBV15 and TRBJ2-2; D may match TRBD1 or TRBD2 (6 bases each). Between the trimmed V and J ends, which lost 2 bases and 5 bases, there was a span of 18 bases. Germline lookup yields CDR1 LNHNV and CDR2 YYDKDF (reference sequence). This CDR3 region has 17 residues.

This clonotype was counted a few times. V and J are TRBV6-1 and TRBJ1-5; no definite D call. Germline lookup yields CDR1 MNHNS and CDR2 SASEGT. The CDR3 has 11 residues. The germline V and J ends were trimmed by 6 bases and 3 bases, with 3 bases remaining between them. The CDR3 DNA sequence: TGTGCCAGCAGGGCCAATCAGCCCCAGCATTTT. It codes for CASRANQPQHF.

The genes are TRBV6-5 and TRBJ1-1; D possibly corresponds to TRBD1 (6 bases). The CDR3 is made up of 13 amino acids. V was clipped by 3 bases and J by 4 bases, with 9 bases between them. Looked up from germline, CDR1 is MNHEY and CDR2 is SVGAGI. CDR3 loop: CASSYRGTTEAFF. The CDR3 DNA is TGTGCCAGCAGTTATAGGGGGACCACTGAAGCTTTCTTT.

The chain employs TRBV10-3 and TRBJ2-3, with D possibly matching TRBD1 (5 bases). Trimming removed 8 bases at V and 0 bases at J, with 24 bases between. Germline CDR1 reads ENHRY; CDR2 reads SYGVKD. CDR3 length: 18 amino acids. The chain's CDR3 is CAIGPYPPTVYSTDTQYF. CDR3 sequence (DNA): TGTGCCATCGGCCCCTATCCCCCGACAGTCTACAGCACAGATACGCAGTATTTT.

This clonotype turned up a few times. The chain joins TRBV27 to TRBJ2-7, with unresolved D. Germline CDR1 is MNHEY and CDR2 is SMNVEV (reference sequence). V was shortened by 5 bases and J by 4 bases, with 18 bases between the two germline ends. The CDR3 has 15 residues. DNA of the CDR3: TGTGCCAGCAGTCCGGCGTCGGCAGCAATTTACGAGCAGTACTTC. It is translated as CASSPASAAIYEQYF.

This clonotype was seen a few times. The chain recombines TRBV4-3 with TRBJ2-1, with a tentative D call TRBD2 (6 bases). The germline V gene encodes CDR1 LGHNA and CDR2 YSLEER. CDR3 length: 16 residues. Trimming took off 0 bases at V and 4 bases at J, with 13 bases between the two ends. The CDR3 DNA reads TGCGCCAGCAGCCAAGAGGCGGACTATTTTTACAATGAGCAGTTCTTC. It encodes CASSQEADYFYNEQFF.

The genes are TRBV24-1 and TRBJ2-1; 7 bases fit TRBD1. The V gene's germline CDR1 is KGHDR and CDR2 SFDVKD. V lost 6 bases to trimming and J lost 4 bases; unmatched junction nucleotides: 5. The CDR3 is 14 residues long. The CDR3 reads CATSRDSEYNEQFF. The CDR3 DNA reads TGTGCCACCAGTAGGGACAGCGAATACAATGAGCAGTTCTTC.

The chain uses TRBV2 and TRBJ2-7; no clear D. Germline values: CDR1 SNHLY, CDR2 FYNNEI. Deletions cut 3 bases from V and 3 bases from J, with 6 bases between. The CDR3 contains 12 residues. The CDR3 protein is CASSEVFYEQYF. DNA of the CDR3: TGTGCCAGCAGTGAGGTGTTCTACGAGCAGTACTTC.

V and J are TRBV5-5 and TRBJ2-1; 10 bases are a match to TRBD2. The trim removed 2 bases at V and 7 bases at J, leaving 12 bases unmatched. This CDR3 spans 17 amino acids. Germline lookup yields CDR1 SGHKS and CDR2 YYEKEE (reference sequence). Here the CDR3 reads CASSFYPVSGGGNEQFF. CDR3 coding DNA: TGTGCCAGCAGCTTTTATCCTGTAAGCGGGGGGGGAAATGAGCAGTTCTTC.

J is TRBJ1-6 and V is TRBV12-3 or TRBV12-4, with TRBD1 matching 8 bases. The junction had 10 bases not matched to a gene; V was cut back by 5 bases and J by 10 bases. This CDR3 region has 15 residues. CDR3 DNA: TGTGCCAGCAGTCCCTCGACAGGGGTAGGGTCACCCCTCCACTTT. Translating it yields CASSPSTGVGSPLHF.

V usage is TRBV6-5 and J usage is TRBJ2-2; TRBD1 matches at 7 bases. This CDR3 is built from 15 residues. The germline CDR1 and CDR2 sequences are MNHEY and SVGAGI. Trimming took 5 bases from V and 1 from J; bases not matched to a gene: 4. CDR3 protein: CASSNRGLNTGELFF. The CDR3 DNA is TGTGCCAGCAGTAACAGGGGATTGAACACCGGGGAGCTGTTTTTT.

The V and J genes are TRBV29-1 and TRBJ2-1; 10 nucleotides line up with TRBD1. The V segment lost 4 bases and the J segment 10 bases; nucleotides outside the gene matches: 7. CDR1 and CDR2 from the germline V gene are SQVTM and ANQGSEA. This CDR3 has 13 amino acids. CDR3: CSVVGQGSWEQFF. In nucleotides, the CDR3 is TGCAGCGTTGTGGGACAGGGGTCATGGGAGCAGTTCTTC.

This chain links TRBV5-5 with TRBJ1-1; D gene unclear. The V end lost 4 bases, the J end lost 1 base, and 17 bases lay between the germline ends. CDR1 and CDR2 (germline): SGHKS, YYEKEE (reference sequence). The CDR3 is 16 amino acids. CDR3 region: CASSASSLYSNTEAFF. The CDR3 coding sequence is TGTGCCAGCAGCGCCTCAAGCCTGTACTCGAACACTGAAGCTTTCTTT.

The chain employs TRBV19 and TRBJ2-1; maybe TRBD1 (5 bases). Germline V gene sequence: CDR1 LNHDA, CDR2 SQIVND (reference sequence). The CDR3 is 12 residues long. Deletions cut 1 base from V and 10 bases from J, with 8 bases between. CDR3 sequence reads: CASSIAGLEQFF. The DNA of the CDR3 is TGTGCCAGTAGTATAGCAGGGTTGGAGCAGTTCTTC.

V and J are TRBV6-5 and TRBJ1-2, with D possibly TRBD1 on 5 matching bases. V lost 0 bases and J lost 4, with 9 bases in between. Germline V gene sequence: CDR1 MNHEY, CDR2 SVGAGI. This CDR3 has 14 residues. The CDR3 sequence is CASSYSNRFYGYTF. CDR3 bases: TGTGCCAGCAGTTACTCGAACAGGTTCTATGGCTACACCTTC.